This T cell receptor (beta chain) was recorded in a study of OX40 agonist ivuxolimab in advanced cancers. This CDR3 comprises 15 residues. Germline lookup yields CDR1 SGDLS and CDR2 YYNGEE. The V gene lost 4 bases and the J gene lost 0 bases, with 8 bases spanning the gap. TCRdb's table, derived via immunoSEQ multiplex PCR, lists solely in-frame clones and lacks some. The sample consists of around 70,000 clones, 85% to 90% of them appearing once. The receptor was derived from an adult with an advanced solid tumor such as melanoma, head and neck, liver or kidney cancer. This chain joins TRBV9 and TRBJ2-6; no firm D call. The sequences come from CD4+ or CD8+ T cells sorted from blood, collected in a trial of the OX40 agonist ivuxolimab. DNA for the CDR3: TGTGCCAGCAGCCCTCAGAGCTCTGGGGCCAACGTCCTGACTTTC. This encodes CASSPQSSGANVLTF. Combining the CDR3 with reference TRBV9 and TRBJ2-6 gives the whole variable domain DSGVTQTPKHLITATGQRVTLRCSPRSGDLSVYWYQQSLDQGLQFLIQYYNGEERAKGNILERFSAQQFPDLHSELNLSSLELGDSALYFCASSPQSSGANVLTFGAGSRLTVL.